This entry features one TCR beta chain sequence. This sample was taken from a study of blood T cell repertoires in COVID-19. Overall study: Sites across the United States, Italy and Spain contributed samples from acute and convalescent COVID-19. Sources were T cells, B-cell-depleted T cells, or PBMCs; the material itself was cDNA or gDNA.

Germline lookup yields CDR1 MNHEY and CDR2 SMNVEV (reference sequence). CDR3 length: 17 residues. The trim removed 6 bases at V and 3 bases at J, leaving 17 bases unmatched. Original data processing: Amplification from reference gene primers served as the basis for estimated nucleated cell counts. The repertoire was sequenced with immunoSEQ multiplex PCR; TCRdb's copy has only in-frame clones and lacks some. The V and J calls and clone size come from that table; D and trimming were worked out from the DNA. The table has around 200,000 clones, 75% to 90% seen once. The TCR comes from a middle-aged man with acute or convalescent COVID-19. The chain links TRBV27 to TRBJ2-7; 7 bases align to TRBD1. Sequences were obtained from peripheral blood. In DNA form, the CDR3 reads TGTGCCAGCAGAGAAAGCTCGGGGACAGAGACTTACTACGAGCAGTACTTC. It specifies CASRESSGTETYYEQYF.